This T cell receptor (beta chain) appears in the sequencing data of a study of shared clonotypes between healthy human individuals. The CDR3 covers 15 residues. The V segment lost 1 base and the J segment 5 bases; nucleotides outside the gene matches: 4. Germline CDR1 reads SGHVS; CDR2 reads FQNEAQ. Findings and caveats of the study: Generation probabilities of non-shared clonotypes were lower (relative to those shared by all four donors).

With respect to this clone: What it binds is unknown. Other DNA sequences in this sample translate to the same CDR3.

Using approximately 200 ng DNA, 30,000 or so T cell genomes, the sorted-subset replicate PCRs were run. Profiling relied on immunoSEQ multiplex PCR, and the TCRdb table lists in-frame clones only, not all of them. The sample yields under 2.5 million clones, just under 95% seen once. V gene TRBV7-8 combines with J gene TRBJ2-5, with TRBD2 identical over 10 bases. Source material: naive CD4+ T cells from PBMCs. The subset: CD45RA+ positively selected. The receptor was isolated from a man between 18 and 29 years old in good health. Some clones in this sample may be carry-over from other donors' samples. As DNA, the CDR3 is TGTGCCAGCAGCTTAGGGCTAGCGGGAGTGGAGACCCAGTACTTC. Amino acid sequence: CASSLGLAGVETQYF.